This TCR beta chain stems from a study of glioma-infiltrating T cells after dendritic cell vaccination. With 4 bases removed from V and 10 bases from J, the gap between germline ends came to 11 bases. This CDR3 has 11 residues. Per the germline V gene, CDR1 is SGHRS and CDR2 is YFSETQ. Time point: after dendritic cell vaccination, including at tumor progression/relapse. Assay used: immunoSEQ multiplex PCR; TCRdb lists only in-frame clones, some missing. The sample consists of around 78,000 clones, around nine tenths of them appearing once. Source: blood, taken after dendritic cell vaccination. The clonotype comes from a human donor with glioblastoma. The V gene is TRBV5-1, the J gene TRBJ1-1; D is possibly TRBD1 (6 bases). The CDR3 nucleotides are TGCGCCAGCAGCAACAGGGACGTAGCTTTCTTT. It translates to CASSNRDVAFF.